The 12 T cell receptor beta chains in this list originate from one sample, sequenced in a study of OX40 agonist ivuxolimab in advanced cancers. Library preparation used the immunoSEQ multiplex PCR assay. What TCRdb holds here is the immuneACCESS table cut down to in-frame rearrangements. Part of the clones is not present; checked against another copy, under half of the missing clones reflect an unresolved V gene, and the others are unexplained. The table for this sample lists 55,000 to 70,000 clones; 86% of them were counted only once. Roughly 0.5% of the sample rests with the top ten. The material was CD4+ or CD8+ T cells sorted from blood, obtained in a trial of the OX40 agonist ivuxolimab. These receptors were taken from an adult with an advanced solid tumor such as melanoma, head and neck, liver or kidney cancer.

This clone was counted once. CDR3 protein: CASSSSDADTQYF. For the CDR3, the DNA is TGTGCCAGCAGCTCCTCAGATGCAGATACGCAGTATTTT. V gene TRBV7-9 combines with J gene TRBJ2-3; D is unresolved. CDR3 size: 13 residues. The germline CDR1 and CDR2 sequences are SEHNR and FQNEAQ (reference sequence). V was pared by 4 bases and J by 4 bases, with 9 bases between.

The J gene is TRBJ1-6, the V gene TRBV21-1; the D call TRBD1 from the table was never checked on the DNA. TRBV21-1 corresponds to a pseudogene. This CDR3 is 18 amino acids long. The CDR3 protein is CASREGTGDGISDSPLHF. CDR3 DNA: TGTGCCAGCAGAGAAGGGACAGGGGACGGGATTTCGGATTCACCCCTCCACTTT.

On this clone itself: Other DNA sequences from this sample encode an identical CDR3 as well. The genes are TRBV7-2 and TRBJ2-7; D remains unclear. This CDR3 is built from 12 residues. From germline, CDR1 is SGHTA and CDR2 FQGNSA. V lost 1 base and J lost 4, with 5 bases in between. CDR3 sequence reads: CASSLVEYEQYF. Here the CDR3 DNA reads TGTGCCAGCAGCTTAGTAGAGTACGAGCAGTACTTC. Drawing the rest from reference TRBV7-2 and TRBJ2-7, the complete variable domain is GAGVSQSPSNKVTEKGKDVELRCDPISGHTALYWYRQSLGQGLEFLIYFQGNSAPDKSGLPSDRFSAERTGGSVSTLTIQRTQQEDSAVYLCASSLVEYEQYFGPGTRLTVT.

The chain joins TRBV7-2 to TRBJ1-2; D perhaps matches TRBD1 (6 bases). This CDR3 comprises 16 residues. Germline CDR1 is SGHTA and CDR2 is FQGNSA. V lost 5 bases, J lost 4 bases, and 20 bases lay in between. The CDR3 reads CASSPTVGGPGYGYTF. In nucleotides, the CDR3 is TGTGCCAGCAGCCCCACGGTTGGGGGGCCGGGCTATGGCTACACCTTC.

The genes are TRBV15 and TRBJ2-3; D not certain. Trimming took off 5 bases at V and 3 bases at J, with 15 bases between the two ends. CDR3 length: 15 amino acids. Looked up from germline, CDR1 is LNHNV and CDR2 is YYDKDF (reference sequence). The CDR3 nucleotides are TGTGCCACCAGCCGTCAAACGGGCCCGACAGATACGCAGTATTTT. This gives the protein CATSRQTGPTDTQYF.

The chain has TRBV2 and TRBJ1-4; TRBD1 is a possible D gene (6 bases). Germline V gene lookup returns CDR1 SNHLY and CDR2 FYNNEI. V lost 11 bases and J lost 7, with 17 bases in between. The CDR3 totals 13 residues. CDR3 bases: TGTGCCGGCTTCGGACAGACCCGTGAAAAACTGTTTTTT. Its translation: CAGFGQTREKLFF.

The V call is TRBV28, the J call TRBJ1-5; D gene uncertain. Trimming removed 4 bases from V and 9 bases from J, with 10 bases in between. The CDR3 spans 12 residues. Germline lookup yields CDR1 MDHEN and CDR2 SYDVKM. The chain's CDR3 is CASSSAKRPQHF. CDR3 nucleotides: TGTGCCAGCAGTTCTGCAAAAAGGCCCCAGCATTTT.

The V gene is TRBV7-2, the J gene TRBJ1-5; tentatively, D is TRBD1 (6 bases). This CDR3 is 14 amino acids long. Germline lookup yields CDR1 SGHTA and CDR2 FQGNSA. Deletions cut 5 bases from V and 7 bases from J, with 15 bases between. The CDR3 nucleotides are TGTGCCAGCAGCCTACTGACAGGAGGACAGCCCCAGCATTTT. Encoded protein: CASSLLTGGQPQHF. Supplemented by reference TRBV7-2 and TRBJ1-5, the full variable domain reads GAGVSQSPSNKVTEKGKDVELRCDPISGHTALYWYRQSLGQGLEFLIYFQGNSAPDKSGLPSDRFSAERTGGSVSTLTIQRTQQEDSAVYLCASSLLTGGQPQHFGDGTRLSIL.

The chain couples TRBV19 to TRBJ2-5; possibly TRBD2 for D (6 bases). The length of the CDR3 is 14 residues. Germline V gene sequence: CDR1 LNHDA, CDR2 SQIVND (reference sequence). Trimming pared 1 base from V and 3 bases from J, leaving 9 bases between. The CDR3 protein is CASSIAGGEETQYF. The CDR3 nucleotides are TGTGCCAGTAGTATAGCCGGAGGGGAAGAGACCCAGTACTTC.

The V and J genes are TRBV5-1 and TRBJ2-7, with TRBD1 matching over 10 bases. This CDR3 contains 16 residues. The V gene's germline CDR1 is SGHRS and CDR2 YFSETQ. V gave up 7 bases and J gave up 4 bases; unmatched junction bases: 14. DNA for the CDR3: TGCGCCAGCCTCGAACTGCCGGGACAGGGGTTGTACGAGCAGTACTTC. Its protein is CASLELPGQGLYEQYF.

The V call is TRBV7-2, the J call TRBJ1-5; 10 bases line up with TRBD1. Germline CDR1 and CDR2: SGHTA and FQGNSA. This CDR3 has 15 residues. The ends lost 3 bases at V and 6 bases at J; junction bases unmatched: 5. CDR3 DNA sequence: TGTGCCAGCAGCTTGGGACAGGGGATGCGTCAGCCCCAGCATTTT. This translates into CASSLGQGMRQPQHF.

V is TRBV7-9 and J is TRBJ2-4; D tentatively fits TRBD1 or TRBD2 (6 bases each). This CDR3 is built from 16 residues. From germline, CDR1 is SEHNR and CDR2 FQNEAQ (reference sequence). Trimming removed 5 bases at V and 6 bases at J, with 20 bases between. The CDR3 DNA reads TGTGCCAGCAGCCCCGGGACCGGGGGCCTGGGAAACATTCAGTACTTC. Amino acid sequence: CASSPGTGGLGNIQYF.